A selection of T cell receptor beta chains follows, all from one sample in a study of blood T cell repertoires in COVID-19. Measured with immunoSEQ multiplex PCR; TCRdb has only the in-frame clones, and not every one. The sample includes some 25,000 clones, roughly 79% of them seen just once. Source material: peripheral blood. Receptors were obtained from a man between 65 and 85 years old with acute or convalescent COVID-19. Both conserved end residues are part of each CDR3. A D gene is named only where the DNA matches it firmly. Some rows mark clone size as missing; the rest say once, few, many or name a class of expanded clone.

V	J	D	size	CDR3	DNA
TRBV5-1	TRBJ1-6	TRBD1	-	CASSGTGGSRNSPLHF	TGCGCCAGCAGCGGGACAGGGGGCTCTCGTAATTCACCCCTCCACTTT
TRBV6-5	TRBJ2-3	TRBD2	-	CASSYGGGTQYF	TGTGCCAGCAGTTACGGGGGGGGTACGCAGTATTTT
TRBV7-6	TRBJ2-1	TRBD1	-	CASSFFLSGGNEQFF	TGTGCCAGCAGCTTTTTTCTCTCAGGGGGCAATGAGCAGTTCTTC
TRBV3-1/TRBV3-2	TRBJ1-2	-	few	CASSQERGYYGYTF	TGTGCCAGCAGCCAAGAGAGAGGGTACTATGGCTACACCTTC
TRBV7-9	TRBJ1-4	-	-	CASSVGGKLFF	TGTGCCAGCAGCGTCGGGGGAAAACTGTTTTTT
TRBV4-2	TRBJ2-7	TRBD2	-	CASSQATSGGTYEQYF	TGTGCCAGCAGCCAAGCGACTAGCGGAGGAACCTACGAGCAGTACTTC
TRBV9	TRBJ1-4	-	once	CASSVAQANEKLFF	TGTGCCAGCAGCGTCGCCCAAGCGAATGAAAAACTGTTTTTT
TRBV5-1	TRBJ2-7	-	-	CASSLVPKGLEQYF	TGCGCCAGCAGCTTGGTGCCGAAGGGGCTCGAGCAGTACTTC
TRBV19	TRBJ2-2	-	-	CASSSRGNTGELFF	TGTGCCAGTAGTTCCCGGGGTAACACCGGGGAGCTGTTTTTT
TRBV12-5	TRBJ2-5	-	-	CASGLVKETQYF	TGTGCTAGTGGTTTGGTCAAAGAGACCCAGTACTTC
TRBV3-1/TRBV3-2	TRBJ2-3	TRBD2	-	CASSASGVPDTQYF	TGTGCCAGCAGTGCAAGCGGGGTCCCAGATACGCAGTATTTT
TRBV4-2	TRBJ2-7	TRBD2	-	CASSQGRGGLGEQYF	TGTGCCAGCAGCCAAGGGCGGGGGGGCCTCGGCGAGCAGTACTTC
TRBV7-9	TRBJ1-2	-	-	CASSLAVQGYTF	TGTGCCAGCAGCTTGGCGGTCCAGGGCTACACCTTC
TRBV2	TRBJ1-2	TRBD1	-	CASRTRGQGNDGYTF	TGTGCCAGCAGGACCCGAGGACAGGGGAACGATGGCTACACCTTC
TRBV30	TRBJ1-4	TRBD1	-	CARAQGGGEKLFF	TGTGCCCGAGCCCAGGGGGGAGGTGAAAAACTGTTTTTT
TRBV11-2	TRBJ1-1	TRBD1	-	CASSPRQGNTEAFF	TGTGCCAGCAGCCCAAGACAGGGAAACACTGAAGCTTTCTTT
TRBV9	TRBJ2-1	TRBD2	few	CASSVSGATVNEQFF	TGTGCCAGCAGCGTAAGCGGGGCCACGGTGAATGAGCAGTTCTTC
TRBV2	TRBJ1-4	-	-	CASRGEGATNEKLFF	TGTGCCAGCAGGGGAGAAGGAGCAACTAATGAAAAACTGTTTTTT
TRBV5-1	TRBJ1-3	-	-	CASSSRGRASGNTIYF	TGCGCCAGCAGCTCGCGGGGCCGGGCCTCTGGAAACACCATATATTTT
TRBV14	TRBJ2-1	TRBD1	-	CASSRDRGNEQFF	TGTGCCAGCTCCCGGGACAGGGGGAATGAGCAGTTCTTC
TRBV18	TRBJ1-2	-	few	CASSPTADGGYTF	TGTGCCAGCTCACCTACAGCGGACGGTGGCTACACCTTC
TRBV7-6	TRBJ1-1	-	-	CASSATLRGGKNTEAFF	TGTGCCAGCAGCGCAACACTTAGGGGAGGGAAGAACACTGAAGCTTTCTTT
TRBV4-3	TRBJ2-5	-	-	CASSQEWAQETQYF	TGCGCCAGCAGCCAAGAGTGGGCCCAAGAGACCCAGTACTTC
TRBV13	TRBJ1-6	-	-	CASSSSGTPNSPLHF	TGTGCCAGCAGCTCATCCGGGACACCAAATTCACCCCTCCACTTT
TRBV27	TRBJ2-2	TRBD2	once	CASRRLADTGELFF	TGTGCCAGCCGCCGACTAGCAGACACCGGGGAGCTGTTTTTT
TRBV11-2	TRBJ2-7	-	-	CASSLVVGVTTYEQYF	TGTGCCAGCAGCTTAGTGGTCGGGGTAACGACCTACGAGCAGTACTTC
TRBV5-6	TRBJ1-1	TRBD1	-	CASSLGTGAGNTEAFF	TGTGCCAGCAGCTTGGGTACAGGGGCGGGGAACACTGAAGCTTTCTTT
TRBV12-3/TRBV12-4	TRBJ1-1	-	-	CATERSLNTEAFF	TGTGCCACTGAAAGGAGCCTGAACACTGAAGCTTTCTTT
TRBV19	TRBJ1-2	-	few	CASSIGRGGGQDGYTF	TGTGCCAGTAGTATCGGGCGTGGCGGGGGCCAGGATGGCTACACCTTC
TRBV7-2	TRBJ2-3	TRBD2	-	CASSLGGGGDTQYF	TGTGCCAGCAGCTTAGGCGGGGGGGGAGATACGCAGTATTTT
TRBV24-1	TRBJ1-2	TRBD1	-	CATSDAQGATNYGYTF	TGTGCCACCAGTGATGCACAGGGGGCTACTAACTATGGCTACACCTTC
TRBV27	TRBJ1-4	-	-	CASSSRREGEKLFF	TGTGCCAGCAGTTCTAGAAGGGAGGGAGAAAAACTGTTTTTT
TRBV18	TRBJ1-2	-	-	CASSPEGGVNGYTF	TGTGCCAGCTCACCAGAAGGCGGGGTTAATGGCTACACCTTC
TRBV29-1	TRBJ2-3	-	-	CSALGGGRSTDTQYF	TGCAGCGCCCTAGGGGGGGGACGGAGCACAGATACGCAGTATTTT
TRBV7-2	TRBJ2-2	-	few	CASSPHPRVDTGELFF	TGTGCCAGCAGCCCCCACCCCCGGGTTGACACCGGGGAGCTGTTTTTT
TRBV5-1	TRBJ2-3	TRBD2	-	CASSSGSADTQYF	TGCGCCAGCAGTAGCGGGAGTGCAGATACGCAGTATTTT
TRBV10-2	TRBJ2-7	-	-	CASRLGQQTAYEQYF	TGCGCCAGCCGGCTCGGACAGCAAACAGCTTACGAGCAGTACTTC
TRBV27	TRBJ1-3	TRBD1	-	CASSAGTGTGNTIYF	TGTGCCAGCAGCGCCGGGACAGGGACTGGAAACACCATATATTTT
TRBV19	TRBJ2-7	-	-	CASNQGLELEQYF	TGTGCCAGTAACCAGGGCCTTGAACTGGAGCAGTACTTC
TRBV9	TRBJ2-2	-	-	CASSDLVNTGELFF	TGTGCCAGCAGTGACTTAGTGAACACCGGGGAGCTGTTTTTT
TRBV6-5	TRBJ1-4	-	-	CASSSDGGEKLFF	TGTGCCAGCAGCTCCGACGGGGGGGAAAAACTGTTTTTT
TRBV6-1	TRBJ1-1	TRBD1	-	CASSDRGRTEAFF	TGTGCCAGCAGTGACAGGGGGCGAACTGAAGCTTTCTTT
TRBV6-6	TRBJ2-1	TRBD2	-	CASSHSGGSYEQFF	TGTGCCAGCAGTCATAGCGGGGGTTCCTATGAGCAGTTCTTC
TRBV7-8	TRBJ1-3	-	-	CASSSRDISGNTIYF	TGTGCCAGCAGCTCCCGAGACATCTCTGGAAACACCATATATTTT